This T cell receptor (beta chain) was obtained from a study of Graves' ophthalmopathy and Graves' hyperthyroidism. This clonotype was detected ten times or more. The authors amplified TCR beta CDR3 regions, and they did so from RNA transcripts for repertoire sequencing. Second-round multiplex PCR came after a first-round RT-PCR that employed HTBI primers. TCRdb called the multiplex PCR reads again in MiXCR, with one record for every CDR3 protein. This sample has around 1,200,000 distinct CDR3 sequences, with approximately 35% found just once. Between the trimmed V and J ends, which lost 1 base and 2 bases, there was a span of 9 bases. The CDR3 is 14 amino acids. Germline values: CDR1 LNHNV, CDR2 YYDKDF (reference sequence).

The TCR was taken from an adult man with Graves' hyperthyroidism. The rearrangement uses TRBV15 and TRBJ2-7, with D tentatively TRBD1 or TRBD2 (5 bases each). The sequenced sample consisted of peripheral blood or thyroid tissue (not recorded which). The CDR3 DNA follows: TGTGCCACCAGCAGAGTTCAGGGAGCCTACGAGCAGTACTTC. Amino acid sequence: CATSRVQGAYEQYF. Filled out from reference TRBV15 and TRBJ2-7, the complete variable domain reads DAMVIQNPRYQVTQFGKPVTLSCSQTLNHNVMYWYQQKSSQAPKLLFHYYDKDFNNEADTPDNFQSRRPNTSFCFLDIRSPGLGDTAMYLCATSRVQGAYEQYFGPGTRLTVT.